The 21 T cell receptor beta chains listed next were all sequenced from one sample in a study of human T cells and chemical hapten exposure. Sample time point: pre-sensitization, week 0. Stated treatment: therapeutic diphenylcyclopropenone sensitization with weekly scalp DPC. TCRdb reprocessed the RACE reads with MiXCR, giving one entry per CDR3 protein. This table has 350,000 to 400,000 distinct CDR3 sequences, roughly 5.3% appearing once. This specimen was whole blood, taken in connection with sensitization to the hapten diphenylcyclopropenone (DPC). These receptor sequences come from a woman aged 50 to 60 with alopecia areata. Some clones in this sample may be carry-over from other donors' samples.

This clonotype was detected many times. V and J are TRBV6-2 or TRBV6-3 and TRBJ1-1; TRBD1 might be the D (6 bases). V gave up 1 base and J gave up 5 bases, with 11 bases separating them. The CDR3 runs 14 residues. Germline V gives CDR1 MNHEY, CDR2 SVGEGT. DNA of the CDR3: TGTGCCAGCAGTTACTTAGGGGGAAGGACTGAAGCTTTCTTT. Residues: CASSYLGGRTEAFF.

This clonotype was recorded many times. V usage is TRBV5-6 and J usage is TRBJ2-1, with D unresolved. Germline values: CDR1 SGHDT, CDR2 YYEEEE. Trimming shortened V by 0 bases and J by 7 bases, and 5 bases separated the two germline ends. There are 12 residues in the CDR3. CDR3 sequence (DNA): TGTGCCAGCAGCTTGGAACTGAATGAGCAGTTCTTC. Encoded protein: CASSLELNEQFF.

The gene calls are TRBV20-1 and TRBJ2-7; D is uncertain. V lost 0 bases and J lost 0, with 9 bases in between. The CDR3 sequence is 14 residues long. Germline CDR1 DFQATT, CDR2 SNEGSKA (reference sequence). CDR3 residues: CSARDPPSSYEQYF. In DNA form, the CDR3 reads TGCAGTGCTAGAGACCCTCCCAGCTCCTACGAGCAGTACTTC.

This sequence joins TRBV9 and TRBJ2-3; 13 bases map to TRBD2. The CDR3 covers 13 residues. V lost 8 bases to trimming and J lost 10 bases; unmatched junction nucleotides: 7. The germline CDR1 and CDR2 sequences are SGDLS and YYNGEE. CDR3 protein: CASGETSGRSQYF. The CDR3 bases are TGTGCCAGTGGGGAGACTAGCGGGAGGTCGCAGTATTTT.

The chain is built from TRBV11-2 and TRBJ2-3, with TRBD2 matching over 13 bases. The germline CDR1 and CDR2 sequences are SGHAT and FQNNGV. The length of the CDR3 is 18 residues. V was clipped by 5 bases and J by 5 bases; unmatched bases: 13. This CDR3 reads CASSAGTSGIGGLDTQYF. In DNA form, the CDR3 reads TGTGCCAGCAGCGCCGGGACTAGCGGGATCGGGGGACTAGATACGCAGTATTTT.

There are many counts of this clonotype. The V call is TRBV25-1, the J call TRBJ1-1; D may be TRBD1 (6 bases). The germline V and J ends were trimmed by 5 bases and 0 bases, with 10 bases remaining between them. Germline CDR1 reads MGHDK; CDR2 reads SYGVNS. The CDR3 has 14 amino acids. Here the CDR3 DNA reads TGTGCCAGCAGTAACAGGGCAATGAACACTGAAGCTTTCTTT. This codes for CASSNRAMNTEAFF.

This CDR3 is CASSSRMGTHSTDTQYF. The CDR3 nucleotides are TGTGCCAGCAGTTCCCGGATGGGGACCCATAGCACAGATACGCAGTATTTT. The J gene is TRBJ2-3, the V gene TRBV6-5, with D perhaps matching TRBD1 or TRBD2 (5 bases each). The ends were cut back, 4 bases at V and 0 bases at J, with 17 bases in the middle. The CDR3 consists of 17 residues. Germline loops: CDR1 MNHEY, CDR2 SVGAGI.

This clonotype has at least ten counts. The gene calls are TRBV6-2 or TRBV6-3 and TRBJ1-1; possibly TRBD1 for D (5 bases). The V gene lost 4 bases and the J gene lost 7 bases, with 19 bases spanning the gap. This CDR3 has 15 residues. Germline CDR1 reads MNHEY; CDR2 reads SVGEGT. In DNA, the CDR3 is TGTGCCAGCAGTTCAGGGCAGCTGCATTTAATTGAAGCTTTCTTT. This codes for CASSSGQLHLIEAFF.

This clonotype was detected a few times. The V call is TRBV2, the J call TRBJ2-1; 12 bases match TRBD2. CDR3 length: 18 residues. V lost 1 base to trimming and J lost 3 bases; unmatched junction nucleotides: 7. Per germline, CDR1 SNHLY and CDR2 FYNNEI. DNA of the CDR3: TGTGCCAGCAGTGAAGAACTAGCGGGGGGAGGCTACTACAATGAGCAGTTCTTC. It encodes CASSEELAGGGYYNEQFF.

This clonotype was counted at least ten times. The chain combines TRBV5-1 with TRBJ1-1; D perhaps matches TRBD1 (6 bases). The CDR3 spans 15 residues. V shed 0 bases and J shed 1 base, with 10 bases lying between them. Germline values: CDR1 SGHRS, CDR2 YFSETQ. The CDR3: CASSLVFRGNTEAFF. Here the CDR3 DNA reads TGCGCCAGCAGCTTGGTTTTCAGGGGGAACACTGAAGCTTTCTTT.

This clonotype was seen only a few times. The V and J genes are TRBV12-3 or TRBV12-4 and TRBJ1-2; D gene unclear. CDR3 length equals 14 residues. Trimming pared 5 bases from V and 0 bases from J, leaving 10 bases between. CDR3 residues: CASSPGRTNYGYTF. CDR3 DNA: TGTGCCAGCAGTCCAGGACGGACTAACTATGGCTACACCTTC.

This clonotype was observed a few times. V gene TRBV21-1 combines with J gene TRBJ2-3; the listed D gene, TRBD2, was not tested against the DNA. TRBV21-1 is listed as a pseudogene. The length of the CDR3 is 15 residues. This CDR3 reads CASSSTSGRTDTQYF. The CDR3, as DNA: TGTGCCAGCTCCTCTACTAGCGGGAGAACAGATACGCAGTATTTT.

This clonotype has ten or more counts. The chain joins TRBV6-5 to TRBJ1-1, with D uncertain. V was clipped by 4 bases and J by 8 bases, with 11 bases between them. The CDR3 sequence is 12 residues long. Germline CDR1 is MNHEY and CDR2 is SVGAGI. The CDR3 region has the DNA TGTGCCAGCAGTTTACACGGACGAGAAGCTTTCTTT. This codes for CASSLHGREAFF.

The genes are TRBV7-9 and TRBJ1-6; D gene ambiguous. V lost 7 bases to trimming and J lost 6 bases, with 7 bases between them. Germline CDR1 reads SEHNR; CDR2 reads FQNEAQ (reference sequence). This CDR3 is built from 12 residues. The CDR3 reads CASTPLNSPLHF. DNA of the CDR3: TGTGCCAGCACCCCCCTTAATTCACCCCTCCACTTT.

This sequence joins TRBV25-1 and TRBJ1-4; 7 bases match TRBD1. The CDR3 runs to 17 residues. Germline V CDR1 and CDR2: MGHDK, SYGVNS. The trim removed 5 bases at V and 0 bases at J, leaving 9 bases unmatched. The CDR3 loop reads CASSNRGQLATNEKLFF. CDR3 nucleotides: TGTGCCAGCAGTAACCGGGGACAGCTTGCAACTAATGAAAAACTGTTTTTT.

This clonotype was counted many times. V gene TRBV7-2 combines with J gene TRBJ2-2; D may be TRBD2 (7 bases). V lost 6 bases and J lost 6, with 17 bases in between. This CDR3 region has 15 residues. Per the germline V gene, CDR1 is SGHTA and CDR2 is FQGNSA. In DNA form, the CDR3 reads TGTGCCAGCAGACACGTTCGGGGGGCGGCCGGGGAGCTGTTTTTT. It is translated as CASRHVRGAAGELFF.

This clonotype has a count of ten or more. The V and J genes are TRBV7-2 and TRBJ1-4, with 7 bases aligning to TRBD1. Germline CDR1 and CDR2: SGHTA and FQGNSA. This CDR3 spans 16 amino acids. V gave up 5 bases and J gave up 8 bases; unmatched junction bases: 14. The CDR3 DNA reads TGTGCCAGCAGCCTCCCCCGGACAGGAATGCGAGAAAAACTGTTTTTT. Its protein product is CASSLPRTGMREKLFF.

The chain has TRBV5-1 and TRBJ1-1, with D maybe TRBD1 (5 bases). The CDR3 is 14 amino acids. The V gene's germline CDR1 is SGHRS and CDR2 YFSETQ. Trimming cost V 2 bases and J 3 bases, with 11 bases left between them. DNA for the CDR3: TGCGCCAGCAGCTTCGGCAGGGACCACACTGAAGCTTTCTTT. It specifies CASSFGRDHTEAFF.

This clonotype was detected ten times or more. V and J are TRBV20-1 and TRBJ2-2, with 8 bases aligning to TRBD2. The CDR3 is made up of 15 amino acids. Germline assignment: CDR1 DFQATT and CDR2 SNEGSKA (reference sequence). V gave up 2 bases and J gave up 6 bases; unmatched junction bases: 8. CDR3 protein: CSARKGLGDAGELFF. The DNA for the CDR3 is TGCAGTGCTAGAAAGGGACTAGGGGATGCCGGGGAGCTGTTTTTT.

This clonotype showed up many times. The rearrangement links TRBV12-3 or TRBV12-4 to TRBJ1-1; no definite D call. The CDR3 runs to 12 residues. Deletions cut 3 bases from V and 11 bases from J, with 13 bases between. The CDR3 DNA reads TGTGCCAGCAGTTTGGGCCACGGGCGGGCTTTCTTT. It codes for CASSLGHGRAFF.

The chain joins TRBV27 to TRBJ2-1; TRBD1 agrees at 7 bases. CDR3 length equals 15 residues. Germline CDR1 reads MNHEY; CDR2 reads SMNVEV (reference sequence). V trimming: 3 bases; J trimming: 2 bases; junction bases outside the gene matches: 4. In nucleotides, the CDR3 is TGTGCCAGCAGTTTTGAGGGACAGACCTACAATGAGCAGTTCTTC. Its protein is CASSFEGQTYNEQFF.